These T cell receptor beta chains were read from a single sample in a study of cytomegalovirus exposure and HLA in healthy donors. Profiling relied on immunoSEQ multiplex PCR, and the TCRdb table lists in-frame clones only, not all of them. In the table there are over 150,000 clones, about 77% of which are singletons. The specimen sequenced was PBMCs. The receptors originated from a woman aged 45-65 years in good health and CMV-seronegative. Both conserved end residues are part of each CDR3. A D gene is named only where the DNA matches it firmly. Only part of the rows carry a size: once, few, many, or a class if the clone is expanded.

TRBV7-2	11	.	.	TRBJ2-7	CASSLPYEQYF	TGTGCCAGCAGCTTACCATACGAGCAGTACTTC
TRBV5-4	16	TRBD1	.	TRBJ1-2	CASSVTGGAILYGYTF	TGTGCCAGCAGCGTCACAGGGGGCGCGATCCTCTATGGCTACACCTTC
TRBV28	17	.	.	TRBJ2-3	CASKQVGAGSSTDTQYF	TGTGCCAGCAAGCAAGTAGGGGCTGGGTCTAGCACAGATACGCAGTATTTT
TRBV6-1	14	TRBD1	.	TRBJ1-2	CASTWTGSNYGYTF	TGTGCCAGCACCTGGACAGGTTCTAACTATGGCTACACCTTC
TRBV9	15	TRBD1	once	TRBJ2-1	CASSWDRGLYNEQFF	TGTGCCAGCAGTTGGGACAGGGGGCTCTACAATGAGCAGTTCTTC
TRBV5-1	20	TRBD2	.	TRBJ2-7	CASSLVLGLAGGTTHNEQYF	TGCGCCAGCAGCTTGGTCTTGGGACTAGCGGGAGGCACCACCCATAACGAGCAGTACTTC
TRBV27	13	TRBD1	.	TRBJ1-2	CASSLQGADGYTF	TGTGCCAGCAGTCTACAGGGGGCGGATGGCTACACCTTC
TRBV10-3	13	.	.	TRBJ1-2	CAIREDGYYGYTF	TGTGCCATCAGGGAAGACGGGTACTATGGCTACACCTTC
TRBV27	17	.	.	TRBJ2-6	CASSFRQVNSGANVLTF	TGTGCCAGCAGTTTCCGGCAGGTAAACTCTGGGGCCAACGTCCTGACTTTC
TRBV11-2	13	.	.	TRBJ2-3	CASSPRVADTQYF	TGTGCCAGCAGCCCCAGGGTTGCAGATACGCAGTATTTT
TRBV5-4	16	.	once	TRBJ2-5	CASSPFRRGGEETQYF	TGTGCCAGCAGCCCATTCCGTCGGGGTGGGGAAGAGACCCAGTACTTC
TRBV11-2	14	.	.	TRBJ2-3	CASSSGLLSDTQYF	TGTGCCAGCAGCTCGGGACTGCTCTCGGATACGCAGTATTTT
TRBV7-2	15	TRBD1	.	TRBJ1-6	CASSSAGGTGKPLHF	TGTGCCAGCAGTTCTGCTGGAGGGACAGGGAAACCCCTCCACTTT
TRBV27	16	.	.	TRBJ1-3	CASSSRQAGSGNTIYF	TGTGCCAGCAGCTCCAGACAGGCTGGCTCCGGAAACACCATATATTTT
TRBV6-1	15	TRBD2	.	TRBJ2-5	CASSARPAGEETQYF	TGTGCCAGCAGTGCCCGGCCAGCGGGAGAAGAGACCCAGTACTTC
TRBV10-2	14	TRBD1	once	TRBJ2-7	CASSDGRGQYEQYF	TGCGCCAGCAGTGACGGCAGGGGGCAATACGAGCAGTACTTC
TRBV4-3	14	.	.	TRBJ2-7	CASSQDTGSYEQYF	TGCGCCAGCAGCCAAGATACAGGATCCTACGAGCAGTACTTC
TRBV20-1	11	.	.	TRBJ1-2	CSASRSYGYTF	TGCAGTGCTAGTCGGTCTTATGGCTACACCTTC
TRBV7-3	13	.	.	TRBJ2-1	CASRRRGGHEQFF	TGTGCCAGCAGACGCAGGGGTGGCCATGAGCAGTTCTTC
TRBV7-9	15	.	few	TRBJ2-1	CASSFAQGSYNEQFF	TGTGCCAGCAGCTTCGCACAGGGCTCCTACAATGAGCAGTTCTTC
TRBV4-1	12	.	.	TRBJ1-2	CASSPQTGGYTF	TGCGCCAGCAGCCCTCAGACAGGTGGCTACACCTTC
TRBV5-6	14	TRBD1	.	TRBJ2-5	CASSVGTAQETQYF	TGTGCCAGCAGCGTCGGGACAGCCCAAGAGACCCAGTACTTC
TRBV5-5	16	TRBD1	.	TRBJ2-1	CASSLAGTGGTNEQFF	TGTGCCAGCAGCTTGGCGGGGACAGGGGGCACCAATGAGCAGTTCTTC
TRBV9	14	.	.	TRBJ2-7	CASSVNSMIYEQYF	TGTGCCAGCAGCGTAAACAGTATGATCTACGAGCAGTACTTC
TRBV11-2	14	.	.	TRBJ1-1	CASSFSSGNTEAFF	TGTGCCAGCAGCTTTTCCTCAGGCAACACTGAAGCTTTCTTT
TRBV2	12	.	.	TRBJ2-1	CASTRSYNEQFF	TGTGCCAGCACTCGGTCCTACAATGAGCAGTTCTTC
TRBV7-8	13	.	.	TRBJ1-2	CASSLTDDYGYTF	TGTGCCAGCAGCTTAACAGACGACTATGGCTACACCTTC
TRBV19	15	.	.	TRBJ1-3	CASRSGLPSGNTIYF	TGTGCCAGTAGGTCGGGACTCCCCTCTGGAAACACCATATATTTT
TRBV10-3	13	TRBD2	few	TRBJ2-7	CAMRLAGGEEQYF	TGTGCCATGAGACTAGCGGGAGGGGAAGAGCAGTACTTC
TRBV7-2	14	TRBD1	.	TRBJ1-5	CASSQSTGNQPQHF	TGTGCCAGCAGCCAATCGACAGGGAATCAGCCCCAGCATTTT
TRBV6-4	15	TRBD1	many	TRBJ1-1	CASSDTDRGYTEAFF	TGTGCCAGCAGTGACACCGACAGGGGTTACACTGAAGCTTTCTTT
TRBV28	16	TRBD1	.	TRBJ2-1	CASTRGQAGVKNEQFF	TGTGCCAGCACCCGGGGACAGGCCGGAGTGAAGAATGAGCAGTTCTTC
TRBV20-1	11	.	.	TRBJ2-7	CSATRDPEQYF	TGCAGTGCAACCCGGGATCCCGAGCAGTACTTC
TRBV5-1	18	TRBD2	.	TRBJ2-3	CASSLRLAGGPRTDTQYF	TGCGCCAGCAGCTTGAGGCTAGCGGGAGGGCCCCGCACAGATACGCAGTATTTT
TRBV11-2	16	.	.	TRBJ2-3	CASSNPGVVITDTQYF	TGTGCCAGCAGCAATCCGGGGGTTGTAATCACAGATACGCAGTATTTT
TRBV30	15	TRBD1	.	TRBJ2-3	CACAPTGGRTDTQYF	TGTGCCTGTGCCCCGACAGGGGGCAGAACAGATACGCAGTATTTT
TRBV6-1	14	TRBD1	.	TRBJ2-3	CASSDRGPTDTQYF	TGTGCCAGCAGTGACAGGGGGCCGACAGATACGCAGTATTTT
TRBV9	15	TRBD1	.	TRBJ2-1	CASSTSGTGSNEQFF	TGTGCCAGCAGCACCTCCGGGACAGGGTCCAATGAGCAGTTCTTC
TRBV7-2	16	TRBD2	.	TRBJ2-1	CASSPLSGSSYNEQFF	TGTGCCAGCAGCCCTCTTAGCGGGAGCTCCTACAATGAGCAGTTCTTC
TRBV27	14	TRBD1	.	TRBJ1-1	CASSLQGAVAEAFF	TGTGCCAGCAGTTTGCAGGGGGCAGTCGCTGAAGCTTTCTTT
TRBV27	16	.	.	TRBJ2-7	CASSTSVGQVPYEQYF	TGTGCCAGCAGTACATCGGTGGGGCAGGTCCCCTACGAGCAGTACTTC